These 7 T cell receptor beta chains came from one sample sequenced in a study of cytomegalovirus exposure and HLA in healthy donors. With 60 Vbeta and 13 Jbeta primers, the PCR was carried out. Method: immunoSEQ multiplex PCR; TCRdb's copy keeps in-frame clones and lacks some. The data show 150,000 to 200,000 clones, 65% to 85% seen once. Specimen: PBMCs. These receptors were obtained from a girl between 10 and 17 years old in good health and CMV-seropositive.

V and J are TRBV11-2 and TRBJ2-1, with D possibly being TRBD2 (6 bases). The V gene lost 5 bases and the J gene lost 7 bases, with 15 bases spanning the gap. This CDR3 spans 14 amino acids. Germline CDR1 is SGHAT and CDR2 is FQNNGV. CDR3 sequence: CASSLLTGANEQFF. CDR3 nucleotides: TGTGCCAGCAGCCTCCTTACGGGAGCTAATGAGCAGTTCTTC.

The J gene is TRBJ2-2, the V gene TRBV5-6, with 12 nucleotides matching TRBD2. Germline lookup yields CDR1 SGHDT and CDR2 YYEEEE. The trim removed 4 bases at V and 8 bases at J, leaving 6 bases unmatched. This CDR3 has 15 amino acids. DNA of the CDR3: TGTGCCAGCAGCCCCCTAGCGGGAGGGTCTGGGGAGCTGTTTTTT. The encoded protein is CASSPLAGGSGELFF.

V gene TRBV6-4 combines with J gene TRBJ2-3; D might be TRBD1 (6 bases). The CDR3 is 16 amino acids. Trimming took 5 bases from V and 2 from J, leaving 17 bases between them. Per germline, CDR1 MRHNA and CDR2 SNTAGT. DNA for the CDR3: TGTGCCAGCAGTAGAACAGGGTATGAAAACACAGATACGCAGTATTTT. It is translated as CASSRTGYENTDTQYF.

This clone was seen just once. The CDR3 region has the DNA TGTGCCAGCAGTTATTCGGGACATCTGGATGAAAAACTGTTTTTT. Protein product: CASSYSGHLDEKLFF. This chain uses TRBV6-5 with TRBJ1-4; a weak D match, TRBD1 (6 bases). The CDR3 runs 15 residues. CDR1 is MNHEY, CDR2 SVGAGI, per germline. Trimming cost V 3 bases and J 6 bases, with 14 bases left between them.

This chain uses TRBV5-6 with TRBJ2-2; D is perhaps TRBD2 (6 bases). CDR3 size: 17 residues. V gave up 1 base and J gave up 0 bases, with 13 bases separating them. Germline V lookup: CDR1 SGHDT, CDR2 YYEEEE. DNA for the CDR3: TGTGCCAGCAGCTTGTTTACCGGGACTTCGAACACCGGGGAGCTGTTTTTT. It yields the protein CASSLFTGTSNTGELFF.

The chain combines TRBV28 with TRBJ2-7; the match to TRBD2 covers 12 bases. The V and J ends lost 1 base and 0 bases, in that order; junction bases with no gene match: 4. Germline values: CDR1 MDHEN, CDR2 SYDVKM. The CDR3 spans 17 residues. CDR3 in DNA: TGTGCCAGCAGTTTATCTCTAGCGGGAGGGGCCTCCTACGAGCAGTACTTC. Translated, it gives CASSLSLAGGASYEQYF.

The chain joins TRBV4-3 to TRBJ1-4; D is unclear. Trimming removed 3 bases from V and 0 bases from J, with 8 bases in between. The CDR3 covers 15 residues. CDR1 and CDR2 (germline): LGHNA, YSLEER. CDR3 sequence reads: CASSQYSATNEKLFF. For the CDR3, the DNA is TGCGCCAGCAGCCAGTACAGTGCAACTAATGAAAAACTGTTTTTT.